These T cell receptor beta chains were read from a single sample in a study of beta chain features in type 1 diabetes. Generated by immunoSEQ multiplex PCR, the TCRdb table keeps only in-frame clones and is missing some. The table records roughly 450,000 clones, about an eighth of them present only once. The material sequenced was naive CD4+ T cells from blood. These receptors were collected from a woman aged 18-35 years in good health. Each CDR3 is given with its conserved first and last residue. A D gene is named only where the DNA matches it firmly. Some rows have no size entry. The others give once, few or many, or a class for an expanded clone.

D	V	size	J	DNA	CDR3
.	TRBV9	once	TRBJ2-1	TGTGCCAGCAGCGCCCATGACAGGAACTACAATGAGCAGTTCTTC	CASSAHDRNYNEQFF
TRBD1	TRBV11-1	few	TRBJ1-1	TGTGCCAGCAGCCTCGACAGGGTCATCATGAACACTGAAGCTTTCTTT	CASSLDRVIMNTEAFF
.	TRBV9	.	TRBJ1-3	TGTGCCAGCAGCGTAACAGGATCGGACGACACCATATATTTT	CASSVTGSDDTIYF
.	TRBV5-1	few	TRBJ1-1	TGCGCCAGCAGGCCAGCTTTCTTT	CASRPAFF
TRBD2	TRBV4-3	.	TRBJ2-3	TGCGCCAGCAGCCTACTAGCGGGCAGCACAGATACGCAGTATTTT	CASSLLAGSTDTQYF
.	TRBV7-6	.	TRBJ2-2	TGTGCCAGCAGCTTAGCGCCCCTGGGCAGCACCGGGGAGCTGTTTTTT	CASSLAPLGSTGELFF
TRBD2	TRBV18	few	TRBJ2-1	TGTGCCAGCTCACTCACTAGCGCCAACAATGAGCAGTTCTTC	CASSLTSANNEQFF
TRBD1	TRBV5-1	.	TRBJ1-4	TGCGCCAGCACCATCGGGACAGGAGGTGAAAAACTGTTTTTT	CASTIGTGGEKLFF
.	TRBV4-1	few	TRBJ1-2	TGCGCCAGCAGCCAAGGGGGGATCGGTGTTAGGTATGGCTACACCTTC	CASSQGGIGVRYGYTF
TRBD1	TRBV30	few	TRBJ1-4	TGTGCCTGGACCCCGGGACAGGGAGGTGAAAAACTGTTTTTT	CAWTPGQGGEKLFF
.	TRBV19	few	TRBJ2-6	TGTGCCAGTACCATGAGGGGGAGCGGGGCCAACGTCCTGACTTTC	CASTMRGSGANVLTF
.	TRBV5-6	.	TRBJ2-2	TGTGCCAGCAGCTTGGCCCAGGGAACCGGGGAGCTGTTTTTT	CASSLAQGTGELFF